This record covers a single TCR beta chain. Antigen specificity is unknown. The data were taken from a study of T cell responses to AZD1222 COVID-19 vaccine. Study results and caveats: Donors skewed white British and female; clonal diversity was possibly underestimated. Just a handful of people given AZD1222 tested seropositive at baseline.

The method was immunoSEQ multiplex PCR; TCRdb's version includes in-frame clones alone and lacks a portion of them. Of roughly 130,000 clones in the sample, over 75% were seen once. The source of this sequence is an adult in good health. Here the sequenced sample was peripheral blood, taken on day 0 of AZD1222 vaccination.

CDR3 protein: CAPTRNSNQPQHF. In DNA, the CDR3 is TGTGCCCCTACACGGAATAGCAATCAGCCCCAGCATTTT. The genes are TRBV5-3 and TRBJ1-5; no clear D gene. TRBV5-3 is placed among ORFs of uncertain function. V shed 10 bases and J shed 0 bases, with 11 bases lying between them. The CDR3 length is 13 residues.